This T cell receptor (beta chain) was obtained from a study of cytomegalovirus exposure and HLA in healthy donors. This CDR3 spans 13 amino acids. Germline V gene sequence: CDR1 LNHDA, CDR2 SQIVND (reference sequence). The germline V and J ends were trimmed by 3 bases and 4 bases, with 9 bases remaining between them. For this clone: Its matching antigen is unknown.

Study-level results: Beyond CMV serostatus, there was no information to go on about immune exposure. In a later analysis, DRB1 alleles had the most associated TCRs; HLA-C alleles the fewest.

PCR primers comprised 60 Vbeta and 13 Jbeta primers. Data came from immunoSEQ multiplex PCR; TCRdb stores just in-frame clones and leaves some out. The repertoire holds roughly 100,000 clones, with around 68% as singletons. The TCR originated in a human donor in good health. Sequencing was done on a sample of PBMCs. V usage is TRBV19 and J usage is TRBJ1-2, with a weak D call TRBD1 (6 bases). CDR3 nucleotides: TGTGCCAGTAGTATGGGGGCCAGCTATGGCTACACCTTC. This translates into CASSMGASYGYTF.